A single sample gave rise to the 10 T cell receptor beta chains below, sequenced in a study of T cell responses to AZD1222 COVID-19 vaccine. Profiled with immunoSEQ multiplex PCR; TCRdb holds only in-frame clones, not every one. In the table there are about 110,000 clones, around 81% of which are singletons. Here the sequenced sample was peripheral blood, taken on day 0 of AZD1222 vaccination. The origin of the receptors is an adult in good health.

The chain uses TRBV28 and TRBJ2-1; the D gene is possibly TRBD2 (6 bases). Germline loops: CDR1 MDHEN, CDR2 SYDVKM. This CDR3 is 13 amino acids long. V lost 4 bases and J lost 7, with 11 bases in between. CDR3 sequence (DNA): TGTGCCAGCAGTTACGGGAGAGTGAATGAGCAGTTCTTC. Amino acids: CASSYGRVNEQFF.

The CDR3 sequence is CASSLWGQGGMNTEAFF. CDR3 nucleotides: TGTGCCAGCAGTTTATGGGGACAAGGTGGGATGAACACTGAAGCTTTCTTT. The chain carries TRBV28 and TRBJ1-1; D possibly corresponds to TRBD1 (6 bases). The CDR3 spans 17 residues. Germline CDR1 MDHEN, CDR2 SYDVKM. With 0 bases removed from V and 0 bases from J, the gap between germline ends came to 14 bases.

The V and J genes are TRBV5-1 and TRBJ2-5, with D tentatively TRBD1 (5 bases). CDR1 is SGHRS, CDR2 YFSETQ, per germline. This CDR3 spans 14 amino acids. Deletions cut 0 bases from V and 5 bases from J, with 11 bases between. This CDR3 is CASSLAGPGETQYF. DNA of the CDR3: TGCGCCAGCAGCTTGGCAGGGCCCGGGGAGACCCAGTACTTC.

The CDR3 loop is CAISDGSGNQPQHF. The CDR3 DNA reads as TGTGCCATCAGTGACGGGTCAGGCAATCAGCCCCAGCATTTT. The chain uses TRBV10-3 and TRBJ1-5; D call uncertain. Deletions cut 3 bases from V and 2 bases from J, with 8 bases between. This CDR3 has 14 amino acids. Germline values: CDR1 ENHRY, CDR2 SYGVKD.

The chain carries TRBV6-5 and TRBJ1-6; D unresolved. The CDR3 runs to 15 residues. V lost 6 bases and J 6 bases, leaving 15 bases between the germline ends. Germline CDR1 and CDR2: MNHEY and SVGAGI. The CDR3 spells CASRVGRNGNSPLHF. The CDR3 nucleotides are TGTGCCAGCAGGGTCGGGCGTAATGGTAATTCACCCCTCCACTTT.

The rearrangement links TRBV7-3 to TRBJ2-6, with TRBD1 matching 10 bases. The CDR3 consists of 18 residues. J gave up 4 bases and V 3 bases, and 9 bases lay outside the gene matches. Per the germline V gene, CDR1 is SGHTA and CDR2 is FQGTGA. The CDR3 sequence: CASSLGSGTGVGANVLTF. The CDR3 region has the DNA TGTGCCAGCAGCTTGGGATCTGGGACAGGGGTCGGGGCCAACGTCCTGACTTTC.

The genes are TRBV6-4 and TRBJ1-4; no reliable D call. The germline gives CDR1 MRHNA, CDR2 SNTAGT. The CDR3 runs to 14 residues. Trimming removed 8 bases from V and 2 bases from J, with 12 bases in between. In DNA, the CDR3 is TGTGCCAGCGGCCCCCGGTGGACTAATGAAAAACTGTTTTTT. Translation: CASGPRWTNEKLFF.

The chain couples TRBV28 to TRBJ2-7, with TRBD1 as a possible D gene (5 bases). The CDR3 runs to 14 residues. CDR1 MDHEN and CDR2 SYDVKM come from the germline V gene. With 3 bases removed from V and 5 bases from J, the gap between germline ends came to 14 bases. The CDR3 sequence is CASSFWAGMHEQYF. CDR3 bases: TGTGCCAGCAGTTTTTGGGCAGGGATGCACGAGCAGTACTTC. Full variable domain (outside the CDR3, taken from reference TRBV28 and TRBJ2-7): DVKVTQSSRYLVKRTGEKVFLECVQDMDHENMFWYRQDPGLGLRLIYFSYDVKMKEKGDIPEGYSVSREKKERFSLILESASTNQTSMYLCASSFWAGMHEQYFGPGTRLTVT.

The table lists this clone with a few counts. The rearrangement links TRBV6-5 to TRBJ2-3; 7 positions agree with TRBD1. The V and J ends lost 6 bases and 4 bases, in that order; junction bases with no gene match: 4. The CDR3 covers 13 residues. The germline gives CDR1 MNHEY, CDR2 SVGAGI. CDR3 amino acids: CASRRQGPDTQYF. In DNA form, the CDR3 reads TGTGCCAGCAGGCGACAGGGTCCAGATACGCAGTATTTT.

In its sample, this clone was seen once. The V gene is TRBV5-1, the J gene TRBJ2-7, with D possibly matching TRBD2 (5 bases). The germline V and J ends were trimmed by 0 bases and 2 bases, with 9 bases remaining between them. Germline V gene sequence: CDR1 SGHRS, CDR2 YFSETQ. There are 14 residues in the CDR3. The CDR3 spells CASSLAGSAYEQYF. The CDR3 DNA reads TGCGCCAGCAGCTTGGCCGGTAGCGCCTACGAGCAGTACTTC. The whole variable domain, remainder taken from reference TRBV5-1 and TRBJ2-7, is KAGVTQTPRYLIKTRGQQVTLSCSPISGHRSVSWYQQTPGQGLQFLFEYFSETQRNKGNFPGRFSGRQFSNSRSEMNVSTLELGDSALYLCASSLAGSAYEQYFGPGTRLTVT.